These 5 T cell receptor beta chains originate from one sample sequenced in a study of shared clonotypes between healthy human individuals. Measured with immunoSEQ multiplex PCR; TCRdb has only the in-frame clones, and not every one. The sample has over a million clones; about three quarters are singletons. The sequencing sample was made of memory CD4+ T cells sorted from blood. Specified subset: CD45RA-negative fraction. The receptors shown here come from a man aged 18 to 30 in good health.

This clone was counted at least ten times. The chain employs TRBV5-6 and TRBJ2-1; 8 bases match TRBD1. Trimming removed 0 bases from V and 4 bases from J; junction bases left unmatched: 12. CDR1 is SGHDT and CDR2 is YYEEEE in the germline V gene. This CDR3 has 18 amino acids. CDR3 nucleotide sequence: TGTGCCAGCAGCTTGGCCCAACGCTTACAGGGGGAGTACAATGAGCAGTTCTTC. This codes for CASSLAQRLQGEYNEQFF.

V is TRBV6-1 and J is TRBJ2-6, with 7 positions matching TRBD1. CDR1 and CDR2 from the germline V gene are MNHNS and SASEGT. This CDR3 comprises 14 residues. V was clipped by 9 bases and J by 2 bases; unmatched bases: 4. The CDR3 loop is CASHTGAGANVLTF. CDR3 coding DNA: TGTGCCAGTCATACAGGGGCTGGGGCCAACGTCCTGACTTTC.

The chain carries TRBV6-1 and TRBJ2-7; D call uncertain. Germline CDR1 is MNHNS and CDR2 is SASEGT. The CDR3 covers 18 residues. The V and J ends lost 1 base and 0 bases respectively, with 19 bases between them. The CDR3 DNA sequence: TGTGCCAGCAGTGAAGGAATTCAGGCCACCATTTCCTCCTACGAGCAGTACTTC. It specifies CASSEGIQATISSYEQYF.

CDR3 protein: CASSQDHGYGYTF. For the CDR3, the DNA is TGCGCCAGCAGCCAAGATCACGGCTATGGCTACACCTTC. V and J are TRBV4-3 and TRBJ1-2; D is unclear. Trimming removed 0 bases from V and 4 bases from J, with 6 bases in between. Germline V CDR1 and CDR2: LGHNA, YSLEER. CDR3 length: 13 residues.

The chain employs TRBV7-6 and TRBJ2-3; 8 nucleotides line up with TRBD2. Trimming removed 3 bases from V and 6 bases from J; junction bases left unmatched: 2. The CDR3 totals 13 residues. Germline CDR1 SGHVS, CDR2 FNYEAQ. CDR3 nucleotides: TGTGCCAGCAGCTTCTCTAGCGGGGATACGCAGTATTTT. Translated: CASSFSSGDTQYF.